This TCR beta chain came from a study of regulatory T cells in long-lasting Graves disease. Sample time point: persistent/refractory GD, antithyroid drugs over 5 years with positive TRAb. PBMC-derived RNA was used for the TCR library. This clonotype came up a few times. V shed 8 bases and J shed 1 base, with 9 bases lying between them. Germline values: CDR1 DFQATT, CDR2 SNEGSKA (reference sequence). The CDR3 totals 12 residues. Building of the TCR beta libraries involved iRepertoire HTBI primers and Arm-PCR of CDR3 regions. TCRdb reanalysed the multiplex PCR reads using MiXCR and keeps one entry per CDR3 protein. The repertoire holds about 460,000 distinct CDR3 sequences, about 20% seen once, with around 13% in the top ten.

The V gene is TRBV20-1, the J gene TRBJ1-5; D is undetermined. This sample comprised peripheral blood mononuclear cells (PBMCs), obtained when the disease was refractory, from a patient treated with antithyroid drugs. This clonotype originated in a female donor with Graves disease. This chain's CDR3 is CSSWWSNQPQHF. CDR3 nucleotides: TGCAGTTCGTGGTGGAGCAATCAGCCCCAGCATTTT.